Each of the 16 T cell receptor beta chains below was sequenced from the same sample in a study of blood T cells in healthy people across ages. Using a J-beta primer mix together with a sample-barcoded 5' primer, a second PCR was run for roughly 7 to 11 cycles. Via MiXCR, TCRdb re-called the 5' RACE reads, giving one row per CDR3 protein. The table lists under 800,000 distinct CDR3 sequences, 40% to 45% of them singletons, with under 25% in the top ten. Sequencing was done on a sample of blood. These receptors originate from an older woman in good health.

This chain links TRBV7-2 with TRBJ1-1; the D is unclear. CDR1 SGHTA and CDR2 FQGNSA come from the germline V gene. This CDR3 spans 15 amino acids. Trimming cost V 2 bases and J 0 bases, with 10 bases left between them. CDR3 sequence: CASSLKDDLNTEAFF. The CDR3 DNA is TGTGCCAGCAGCTTAAAAGACGATTTGAACACTGAAGCTTTCTTT.

This clonotype was found once. The genes are TRBV28 and TRBJ2-7, with 9 bases lining up with TRBD1. The CDR3 sequence is 15 residues long. The germline V gene encodes CDR1 MDHEN and CDR2 SYDVKM. The V and J ends lost 7 bases and 2 bases, in that order; junction bases with no gene match: 9. The chain's CDR3 is CASNSGQGVPYEQYF. As DNA, the CDR3 is TGTGCCAGCAACTCGGGACAGGGAGTCCCCTACGAGCAGTACTTC.

The chain combines TRBV7-2 with TRBJ1-2; 7 bases are shared with TRBD1. CDR1 SGHTA and CDR2 FQGNSA come from the germline V gene. The CDR3 loop spans 15 amino acids. The J segment lost 1 base and the V segment lost 3 bases, leaving 5 bases of the junction unmatched. CDR3 sequence (DNA): TGTGCCAGCAGCTTGACAGGGAATTTTAACTATGGCTACACCTTC. As protein: CASSLTGNFNYGYTF.

This clonotype appeared many times. This sequence joins TRBV20-1 and TRBJ2-7; D might be TRBD1 or TRBD2, each matching 5 bases. Trimming left V 0 bases short and J 2 bases short, with 17 bases between. The CDR3 has 16 amino acids. Germline CDR1 DFQATT, CDR2 SNEGSKA (reference sequence). CDR3 amino acids: CSARDVGGTETYEQYF. The DNA of the CDR3 is TGCAGTGCTAGAGATGTAGGTGGGACGGAGACCTACGAGCAGTACTTC.

This chain uses TRBV9 with TRBJ1-4; D gene ambiguous. V lost 0 bases and J lost 7, with 16 bases in between. The CDR3 is 16 residues long. Germline loops: CDR1 SGDLS, CDR2 YYNGEE. CDR3 nucleotide sequence: TGTGCCAGCAGCGTAGCTACGACCATGGGCGGTGAAAAACTGTTTTTT. Its translation: CASSVATTMGGEKLFF.

This chain joins TRBV20-1 and TRBJ1-6, with TRBD1 matching 7 bases. Germline CDR1 DFQATT, CDR2 SNEGSKA (reference sequence). Trimming took 2 bases from V and 7 from J; bases not matched to a gene: 5. CDR3 length: 14 amino acids. Written as DNA, the CDR3 is TGCAGTGCTAGATCCGGGACAGAAAATTCACCCCTCCACTTT. This encodes CSARSGTENSPLHF.

There are a few counts of this clonotype. The chain links TRBV9 to TRBJ2-1; 7 bases line up with TRBD2. Germline loops: CDR1 SGDLS, CDR2 YYNGEE. The junction had 6 bases not matched to a gene; V was cut back by 0 bases and J by 0 bases. This CDR3 has 17 amino acids. The CDR3 nucleotides are TGTGCCAGCAGCGTAGGGTGGGAGGGGCTCTCCTACAATGAGCAGTTCTTC. It specifies CASSVGWEGLSYNEQFF.

In its sample, this clonotype was seen a few times. V gene TRBV30 combines with J gene TRBJ2-5; D is unclear. Germline CDR1 reads GTSNPN; CDR2 reads SVGIG (reference sequence). This CDR3 has 14 amino acids. Trimming removed 0 bases from V and 1 base from J, with 9 bases in between. For the CDR3, the DNA is TGTGCCTGGAGTGTGGAGTGGTTCCAAGAGACCCAGTACTTC. It yields the protein CAWSVEWFQETQYF.

The gene calls are TRBV20-1 and TRBJ1-1; no reliable D call. The V and J ends lost 3 bases and 2 bases respectively, with 7 bases between them. This CDR3 comprises 12 residues. Per the germline V gene, CDR1 is DFQATT and CDR2 is SNEGSKA (reference sequence). The CDR3 region has the DNA TGCAGTGCTAGGTTGATAAACACTGAAGCTTTCTTT. This encodes CSARLINTEAFF.

The chain has TRBV10-3 and TRBJ2-5; no reliable D call. Germline CDR1 and CDR2: ENHRY and SYGVKD. Trimming took 2 bases from V and 2 from J, leaving 3 bases between them. The CDR3 has 12 amino acids. The CDR3 DNA reads as TGTGCCATCAGTGAGACTCAAGAGACCCAGTACTTC. It translates to CAISETQETQYF.

Ten or more counts support this clonotype. The chain carries TRBV6-6 and TRBJ2-7; D may be TRBD1 (5 bases). Per the germline V gene, CDR1 is MNHNY and CDR2 is SVGAGI (reference sequence). The CDR3 has 13 residues. V was trimmed by 6 bases and J by 5 bases, leaving 14 bases between them. DNA of the CDR3: TGTGCCAGCAGCCTCTCGCAGGGTAACGAGCAGTACTTC. It specifies CASSLSQGNEQYF.

This clonotype has more than one count but fewer than ten. The chain links TRBV5-1 to TRBJ2-7; 11 positions agree with TRBD1. CDR1 and CDR2 (germline): SGHRS, YFSETQ. The V gene end was trimmed by 6 bases and the J gene end by 5 bases; junction bases not matched to a gene: 7. This CDR3 contains 14 residues. CDR3 loop: CASNRDRGVHEQYF. Written as DNA, the CDR3 is TGCGCCAGCAACCGGGACAGGGGGGTCCACGAGCAGTACTTC.

The V gene is TRBV6-1, the J gene TRBJ2-5; 14 nucleotides align to TRBD2. This CDR3 spans 16 amino acids. Per germline, CDR1 MNHNS and CDR2 SASEGT. After removal of 5 bases from V and 11 bases from J, the junction contained 13 bases not matched to a gene. CDR3 DNA: TGTGCCAGCAGTCCTGCCGGGACTAGCGGGAGAAGGGAGCAGTACTTC. Translating gives CASSPAGTSGRREQYF.

The chain couples TRBV7-2 to TRBJ2-1; D unresolved. Germline V gene lookup returns CDR1 SGHTA and CDR2 FQGNSA. Trimming removed 5 bases at V and 7 bases at J, with 15 bases between. The CDR3 runs 14 residues. The CDR3 DNA reads TGTGCCAGCAGCCCCCCGCCCCTAAAAAATGAGCAGTTCTTC. It translates to CASSPPPLKNEQFF. Variable domain in full (rest from reference TRBV7-2 and TRBJ2-1): GAGVSQSPSNKVTEKGKDVELRCDPISGHTALYWYRQSLGQGLEFLIYFQGNSAPDKSGLPSDRFSAERTGGSVSTLTIQRTQQEDSAVYLCASSPPPLKNEQFFGPGTRLTVL.

This clonotype was found a few times. V gene TRBV3-1 combines with J gene TRBJ2-7, with D possibly being TRBD1 (6 bases). Germline values: CDR1 LGHDT, CDR2 YNNKEL (reference sequence). The CDR3 spans 14 residues. Trimming took off 1 base at V and 4 bases at J, with 11 bases between the two ends. The CDR3 loop is CASSQVSGDYEQYF. DNA for the CDR3: TGTGCCAGCAGCCAAGTCTCAGGGGATTACGAGCAGTACTTC.

This clonotype was seen a few times. The chain employs TRBV6-5 and TRBJ1-4; no clear D gene. V lost 6 bases and J 2 bases, leaving 10 bases between the germline ends. CDR1 and CDR2 from the germline V gene are MNHEY and SVGAGI. The CDR3 is 14 amino acids. This CDR3 is CASSPSVTNEKLFF. The CDR3 DNA reads TGTGCCAGCAGCCCCTCGGTGACTAATGAAAAACTGTTTTTT.